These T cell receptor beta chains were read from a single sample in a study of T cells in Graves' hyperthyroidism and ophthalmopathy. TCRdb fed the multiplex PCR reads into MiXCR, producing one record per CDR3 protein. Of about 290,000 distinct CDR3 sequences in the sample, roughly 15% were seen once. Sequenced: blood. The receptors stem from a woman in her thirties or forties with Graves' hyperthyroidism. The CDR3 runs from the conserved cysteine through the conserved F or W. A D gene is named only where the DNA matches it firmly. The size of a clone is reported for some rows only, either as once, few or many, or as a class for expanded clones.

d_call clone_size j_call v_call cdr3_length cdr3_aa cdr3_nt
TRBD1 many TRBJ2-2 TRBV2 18 CASRIGRTGGTNTGELFF TGTGCCAGCAGGATTGGCCGGACAGGCGGAACGAACACCGGGGAGCTGTTTTTT
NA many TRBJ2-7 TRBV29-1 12 CSVQRGLYEQYF TGCAGCGTGCAAAGAGGTCTCTACGAGCAGTACTTC
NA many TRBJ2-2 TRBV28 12 CASSLFAGELFF TGTGCCAGCAGTTTATTTGCCGGGGAGCTGTTTTTT
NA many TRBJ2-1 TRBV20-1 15 CSASGARTSYNEQFF TGCAGTGCTAGTGGTGCGCGGACTTCCTACAATGAGCAGTTCTTC
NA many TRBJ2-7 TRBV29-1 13 CSAVTGRRYEQYF TGCAGCGCCGTGACAGGGAGGAGGTACGAGCAGTACTTC
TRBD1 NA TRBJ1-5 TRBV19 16 CASSITRDRNNQPQHF TGTGCCAGTAGTATAACCCGGGACAGGAACAATCAGCCCCAGCATTTT
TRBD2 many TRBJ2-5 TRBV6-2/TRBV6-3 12 CASSGGEETQYF TGTGCCAGCAGCGGGGGGGAAGAGACCCAGTACTTC
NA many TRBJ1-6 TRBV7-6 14 CASSLGTYNSPLHF TGTGCCAGCAGCCTTGGTACCTATAATTCACCCCTCCACTTT
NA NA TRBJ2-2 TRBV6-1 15 CATSGHGVNTGELFF TGTGCCACCTCTGGCCACGGGGTGAACACCGGGGAGCTGTTTTTT
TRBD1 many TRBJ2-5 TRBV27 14 CASSRGQGTETQYF TGTGCCAGCAGTAGGGGACAGGGGACGGAGACCCAGTACTTC
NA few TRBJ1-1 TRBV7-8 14 CASSFRDSRGEAFF TGTGCCAGCAGCTTCCGGGACTCAAGGGGGGAAGCTTTCTTT
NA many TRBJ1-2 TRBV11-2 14 CASSLAGSNYGYTF TGTGCCAGCAGCTTAGCCGGCAGTAACTATGGCTACACCTTC
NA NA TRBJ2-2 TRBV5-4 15 CASSHREITTGELFF TGTGCCAGCAGCCACAGGGAAATCACTACCGGGGAGCTGTTTTTT
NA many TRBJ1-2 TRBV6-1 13 CASSWQGRNGYTF TGTGCCAGCAGTTGGCAGGGGCGGAATGGCTACACCTTC
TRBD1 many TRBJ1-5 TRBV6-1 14 CASARDSLNQPQHF TGTGCCAGCGCCAGGGACAGTCTCAATCAGCCCCAGCATTTT
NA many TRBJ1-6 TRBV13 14 CASSLGSGVSPLHF TGTGCCAGCAGCCTTGGGTCAGGGGTTTCACCCCTCCACTTT
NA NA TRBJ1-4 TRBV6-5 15 CASSYGRGTNEKLFF TGTGCCAGCAGTTACGGCAGGGGAACTAATGAAAAACTGTTTTTT
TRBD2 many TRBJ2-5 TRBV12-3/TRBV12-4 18 CASSLKTSGTVGAETQYF TGTGCCAGCAGTTTAAAAACTAGCGGGACCGTCGGTGCAGAGACCCAGTACTTC
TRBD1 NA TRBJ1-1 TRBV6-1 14 CASSERGLDTEAFF TGTGCCAGCAGTGAAAGGGGGCTGGACACTGAAGCTTTCTTT
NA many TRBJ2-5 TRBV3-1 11 CASSHGETQYF TGTGCCAGCAGCCACGGAGAGACCCAGTACTTC
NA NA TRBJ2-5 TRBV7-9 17 CASSWSRGREVGETQYF TGTGCCAGCAGCTGGTCCCGGGGCAGGGAGGTCGGAGAGACCCAGTACTTC
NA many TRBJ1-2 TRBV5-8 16 CASSLGDLRRGYGYTF TGTGCCAGCAGCTTGGGTGACTTACGCAGGGGATATGGCTACACCTTC
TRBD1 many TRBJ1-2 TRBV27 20 CASIARLVGQGGKLRDGYTF TGTGCCAGCATAGCCCGTCTGGTAGGACAGGGAGGAAAATTAAGGGATGGCTACACCTTC
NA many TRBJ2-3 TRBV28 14 CASGGAAQTDTQYF TGTGCCAGCGGTGGGGCAGCCCAAACAGATACGCAGTATTTT
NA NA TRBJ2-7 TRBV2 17 CASSPGSRRTVSYEQYF TGTGCCAGCTCACCGGGGTCGAGGCGGACAGTCTCCTACGAGCAGTACTTC
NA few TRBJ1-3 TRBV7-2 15 CASSLMVGSGNTIYF TGTGCCAGCAGCTTAATGGTGGGGTCTGGAAACACCATATATTTT
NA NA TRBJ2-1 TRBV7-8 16 CASSFGAGWAYNEQFF TGTGCCAGCAGCTTTGGGGCGGGGTGGGCCTACAATGAGCAGTTCTTC
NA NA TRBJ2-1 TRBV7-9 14 CASSLDWNYNEQFF TGTGCCAGCAGCTTGGACTGGAACTACAATGAGCAGTTCTTC
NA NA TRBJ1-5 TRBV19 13 CAATGLRNHPQHF TGTGCAGCAACGGGGCTTCGCAATCACCCCCAGCATTTT
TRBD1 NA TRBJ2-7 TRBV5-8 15 CASSYDRGGSYEQYF TGTGCCAGCAGCTACGACAGGGGAGGCTCCTACGAGCAGTACTTC
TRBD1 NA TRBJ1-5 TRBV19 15 CASRTDRGTHQPQHF TGTGCCAGTAGAACAGACAGGGGTACGCATCAGCCCCAGCATTTT
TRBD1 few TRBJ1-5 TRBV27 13 CTSSFDRAQPQHF TGTACCAGCAGCTTCGACAGGGCTCAGCCCCAGCATTTT
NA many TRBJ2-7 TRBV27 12 CASTSVGYEQYF TGTGCCAGCACTTCTGTAGGCTACGAGCAGTACTTC
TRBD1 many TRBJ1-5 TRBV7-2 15 CASSLRTGSNQPQHF TGTGCCAGCAGCCTGCGGACAGGGAGCAATCAGCCCCAGCATTTT
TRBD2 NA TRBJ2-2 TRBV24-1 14 CAVQSGRGTGELFF TGTGCCGTCCAAAGCGGGAGGGGCACCGGGGAGCTGTTTTTT
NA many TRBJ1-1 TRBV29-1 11 CSARTVQEAFF TGCAGCGCCCGGACAGTCCAGGAAGCTTTCTTT
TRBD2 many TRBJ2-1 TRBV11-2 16 CASSLELAGVNNEQFF TGTGCCAGCAGCTTAGAATTAGCGGGAGTGAATAATGAGCAGTTCTTC
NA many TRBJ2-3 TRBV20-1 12 CSTTEYTDTQYF TGCAGTACTACTGAATACACAGATACGCAGTATTTT
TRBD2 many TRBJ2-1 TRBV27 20 CASSPRRTSGSQVGRNEQFF TGTGCCAGCAGCCCCCGTAGGACTAGCGGGAGCCAGGTTGGTCGGAATGAGCAGTTCTTC
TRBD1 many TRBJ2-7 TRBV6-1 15 CASSASGTENYEQYF TGTGCCAGCAGTGCTTCCGGGACAGAGAACTACGAGCAGTACTTC
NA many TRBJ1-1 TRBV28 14 CASSFRGSNTEAFF TGTGCCAGCAGTTTCAGGGGATCGAACACTGAAGCTTTCTTT
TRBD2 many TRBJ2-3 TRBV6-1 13 CASSSGVGDTQYF TGTGCCAGCAGTAGCGGGGTGGGAGATACGCAGTATTTT
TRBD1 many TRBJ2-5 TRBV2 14 CASNGQGASETQYF TGTGCCAGCAACGGACAGGGGGCATCGGAGACCCAGTACTTC
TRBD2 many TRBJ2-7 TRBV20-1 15 CSASPGLAGTYEQYF TGCAGTGCTAGCCCCGGGCTAGCGGGAACCTACGAGCAGTACTTC
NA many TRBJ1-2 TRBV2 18 CASSEAAASEPLNYGYTF TGTGCCAGCAGTGAAGCGGCTGCCAGTGAACCTCTCAACTATGGCTACACCTTC
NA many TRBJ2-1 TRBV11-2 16 CASSARRGAPYNEQFF TGTGCCAGCAGCGCGCGCCGCGGGGCGCCTTACAATGAGCAGTTCTTC
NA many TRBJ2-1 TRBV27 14 CASSYDMGSNEQFF TGTGCCAGCAGTTACGATATGGGCTCCAATGAGCAGTTCTTC
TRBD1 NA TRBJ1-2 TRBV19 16 CASSPDRANRFYGYTF TGTGCCAGTAGCCCCGACAGGGCCAACCGCTTCTATGGCTACACCTTC
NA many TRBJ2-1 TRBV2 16 CASWTLQGVKKNEQFF TGTGCCAGTTGGACCCTTCAGGGAGTTAAGAAGAATGAGCAGTTCTTC
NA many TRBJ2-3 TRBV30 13 CAWSVRFADTQYF TGTGCCTGGAGTGTACGGTTCGCAGATACGCAGTATTTT
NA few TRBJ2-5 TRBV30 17 CAWSRVGRDWGQETQYF TGTGCCTGGAGTAGAGTTGGGCGGGACTGGGGGCAAGAGACCCAGTACTTC